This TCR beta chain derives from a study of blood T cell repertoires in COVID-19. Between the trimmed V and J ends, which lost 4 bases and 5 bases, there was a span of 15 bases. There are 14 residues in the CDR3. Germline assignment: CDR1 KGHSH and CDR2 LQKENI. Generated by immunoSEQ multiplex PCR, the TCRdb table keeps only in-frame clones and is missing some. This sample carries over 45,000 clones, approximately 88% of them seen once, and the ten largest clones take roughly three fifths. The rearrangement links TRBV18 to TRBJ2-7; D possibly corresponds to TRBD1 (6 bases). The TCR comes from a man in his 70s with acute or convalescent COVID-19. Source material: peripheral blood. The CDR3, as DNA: TGTGCCAGCTCACTTCAGACAGGACCGGACGAGCAGTACTTC. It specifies CASSLQTGPDEQYF.